These 14 T cell receptor beta chains were all obtained from the same sample, sequenced in a study of blood T cell repertoires in COVID-19. Assay used: immunoSEQ multiplex PCR; TCRdb lists only in-frame clones, some missing. The table records fewer than 300,000 clones, 85% of them present only once. Sequenced sample: PBMCs or T cells enriched from blood (not recorded which). The receptors were sampled from a woman aged 45-60 years who had recovered from COVID-19.

V usage is TRBV30 and J usage is TRBJ2-1, with 14 bases that match TRBD2. This CDR3 is built from 15 residues. V dropped 0 bases and J dropped 6; count of bases not matched to a gene: 1. The germline CDR1 and CDR2 sequences are GTSNPN and SVGIG (reference sequence). The DNA of the CDR3 is TGTGCCTGGAGTGTGGGACTAGCGGGAGTCAATGAGCAGTTCTTC. Translating it yields CAWSVGLAGVNEQFF.

This clone was counted only a few times. V usage is TRBV21-1 and J usage is TRBJ1-1; the D call of TRBD1 is as the table states it, not checked on the DNA. TRBV21-1 is a pseudogene. The CDR3 is made up of 16 amino acids. CDR3 protein: CASSKRTGGMNTEAFF. CDR3 in DNA: TGTGCCAGCAGCAAACGGACAGGGGGTATGAACACTGAAGCTTTCTTT.

The table lists this clone with a count of one. The J gene is TRBJ1-1, the V gene TRBV7-9; 7 bases fit TRBD1. The CDR3 consists of 15 residues. Germline assignment: CDR1 SEHNR and CDR2 FQNEAQ (reference sequence). After removal of 1 base from V and 1 base from J, the junction contained 3 bases not matched to a gene. The CDR3 sequence: CASSLVAGGNTEAFF. The DNA of the CDR3 is TGTGCCAGCAGCTTAGTAGCAGGGGGGAACACTGAAGCTTTCTTT.

The chain employs TRBV28 and TRBJ1-4; D unresolved. This CDR3 has 14 amino acids. Per germline, CDR1 MDHEN and CDR2 SYDVKM. V was pared by 6 bases and J by 5 bases, with 13 bases between. DNA of the CDR3: TGTGCCAGCAGCCCCCGGGAGAACAATGAAAAACTGTTTTTT. Its protein is CASSPRENNEKLFF.

In its sample, this clone was seen once. J is TRBJ2-5 and V is TRBV5-4, with D perhaps matching TRBD1 (6 bases). The CDR3 length is 18 residues. Trimming cost V 3 bases and J 2 bases, with 23 bases left between them. CDR1 and CDR2 from the germline V gene are SGHNT and YYREEE (reference sequence). CDR3 bases: TGTGCCAGCAGCTGGGGGCTTGAGGGACACTTATTGCAAGAGACCCAGTACTTC. Translated: CASSWGLEGHLLQETQYF.

CDR3 sequence (DNA): TGTGCCAGCAGTTACGGGCCCCAAATTTACGAGCAGTACTTC. Translation gives CASSYGPQIYEQYF. The chain joins TRBV6-5 to TRBJ2-7; D is unclear. The CDR3 is 14 amino acids. Trimming took off 2 bases at V and 4 bases at J, with 12 bases between the two ends. CDR1 MNHEY and CDR2 SVGAGI come from the germline V gene.

The V and J genes are TRBV30 and TRBJ2-5; TRBD1 agrees at 8 bases. This CDR3 has 15 residues. The V gene end was trimmed by 2 bases and the J gene end by 1 base; junction bases not matched to a gene: 6. CDR1 and CDR2 (germline): GTSNPN, SVGIG (reference sequence). CDR3 region: CAWSPIRGPQETQYF. The CDR3 nucleotides read TGTGCCTGGAGTCCTATCAGGGGGCCCCAAGAGACCCAGTACTTC. Filled out from reference TRBV30 and TRBJ2-5, the complete variable domain reads SQTIHQWPATLVQPVGSPLSLECTVEGTSNPNLYWYRQAAGRGLQLLFYSVGIGQISSEVPQNLSASRPQDRQFILSSKKLLLSDSGFYLCAWSPIRGPQETQYFGPGTRLLVL.

This clone appeared a single time. For the CDR3, the DNA is TGTGCCAGCAGTCACGGGACAGGGGGAAATGAAAAACTGTTTTTT. It is translated as CASSHGTGGNEKLFF. V is TRBV27 and J is TRBJ1-4; 11 bases map to TRBD1. The CDR3 totals 15 residues. Germline trimming cut 5 bases from V and 5 bases from J; bases unmatched to any gene: 4. Germline assignment: CDR1 MNHEY and CDR2 SMNVEV (reference sequence).

The chain carries TRBV2 and TRBJ2-5, with 10 bases fitting TRBD1. This CDR3 has 17 residues. Trimming cost V 5 bases and J 4 bases; bases outside gene matches: 13. Germline V CDR1 and CDR2: SNHLY, FYNNEI. The CDR3 DNA follows: TGTGCCAGCAGTTCGAGCGGACAGGGGGAACAAGCAGAGACCCAGTACTTC. This gives the protein CASSSSGQGEQAETQYF.

The chain joins TRBV30 to TRBJ2-1, with 8 nucleotides matching TRBD2. The V and J ends lost 4 bases and 2 bases, in that order; junction bases with no gene match: 1. The CDR3 runs to 13 residues. The germline V gene has CDR1 GTSNPN and CDR2 SVGIG (reference sequence). The CDR3 loop is CAWTAGAYNEQFF. CDR3 nucleotides: TGTGCCTGGACAGCGGGGGCCTACAATGAGCAGTTCTTC.

This clone has more than one count but fewer than ten. The chain recombines TRBV3-1 (or the pseudogene TRBV3-2) with TRBJ1-5; a possible D gene is TRBD1 (6 bases). The CDR3 covers 14 residues. Germline CDR1 LGHDT, CDR2 YNNKEL (reference sequence). The ends were cut back, 4 bases at V and 3 bases at J, with 10 bases in the middle. The CDR3 DNA sequence: TGTGCCAGCAGCCCGGGACACCACAATCAGCCCCAGCATTTT. Its protein is CASSPGHHNQPQHF.

The rearrangement uses TRBV6-5 and TRBJ2-7, with 7 nucleotides matching TRBD1. Trimming took 5 bases from V and 2 from J; bases not matched to a gene: 3. CDR1 and CDR2 from the germline V gene are MNHEY and SVGAGI. The CDR3 sequence is 13 residues long. In nucleotides, the CDR3 is TGTGCCAGCAGTCAGGGGACAGCCTACGAGCAGTACTTC. The encoded protein is CASSQGTAYEQYF.

J is TRBJ2-6 and V is TRBV19, with TRBD1 matching 7 bases. V dropped 3 bases and J dropped 2; count of bases not matched to a gene: 4. This CDR3 has 16 amino acids. The V gene's germline CDR1 is LNHDA and CDR2 SQIVND (reference sequence). In DNA form, the CDR3 reads TGTGCCAGTAGTATCTTACAGGGGACTGGGGCCAACGTCCTGACTTTC. Amino acids: CASSILQGTGANVLTF.

CDR3 coding DNA: TGCGCCAGCAGCTTGGAGGGGGCGTCGGCGGGCTACACCTTC. Its translation: CASSLEGASAGYTF. J is TRBJ1-2 and V is TRBV5-1, with 7 nucleotides matching TRBD1. The CDR3 consists of 14 residues. The trim removed 0 bases at V and 8 bases at J, leaving 7 bases unmatched. Germline V gene lookup returns CDR1 SGHRS and CDR2 YFSETQ.